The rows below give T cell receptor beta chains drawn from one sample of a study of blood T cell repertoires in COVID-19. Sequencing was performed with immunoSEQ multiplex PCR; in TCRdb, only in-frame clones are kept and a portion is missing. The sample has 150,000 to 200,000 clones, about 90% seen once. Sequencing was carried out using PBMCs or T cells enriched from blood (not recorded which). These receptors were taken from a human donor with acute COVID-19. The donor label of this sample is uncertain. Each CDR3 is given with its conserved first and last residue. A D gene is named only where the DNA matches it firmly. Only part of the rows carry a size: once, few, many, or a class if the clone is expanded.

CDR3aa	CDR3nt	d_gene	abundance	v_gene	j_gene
CASSLSQPIPYEQYF	TGTGCCAGCAGCTTATCACAGCCTATACCCTACGAGCAGTACTTC	.	once	TRBV7-8	TRBJ2-7
CASSIRGPFPYEQYF	TGTGCCAGCAGTATCAGGGGGCCCTTCCCCTACGAGCAGTACTTC	TRBD1	.	TRBV27	TRBJ2-7
CASSQPGLKYGYTF	TGCGCCAGCAGCCAACCGGGACTCAAATATGGCTACACCTTC	.	.	TRBV4-1	TRBJ1-2
CASSWGRGTDTQYF	TGTGCCAGCAGTTGGGGCAGGGGCACAGATACGCAGTATTTT	.	.	TRBV6-5	TRBJ2-3
CAISAGQGGFFF	TGTGCCATCAGTGCGGGACAGGGAGGGTTCTTCTTC	TRBD1	.	TRBV10-3	TRBJ1-2
CASSREGASSGNTIYF	TGCGCCAGCAGCCGAGAAGGGGCGAGCTCTGGAAACACCATATATTTT	.	few	TRBV5-1	TRBJ1-3
CASSLGQGITEAFF	TGCGCCAGCAGCCTTGGACAGGGAATCACTGAAGCTTTCTTT	TRBD1	few	TRBV5-1	TRBJ1-1
CATSDISHSEKLFF	TGTGCCACCAGTGACATTTCGCACAGTGAGAAACTGTTTTTT	.	.	TRBV24-1	TRBJ1-4
CASVEGLNTEAFF	TGTGCCTCCGTAGAGGGCCTGAACACTGAAGCTTTCTTT	.	.	TRBV7-9	TRBJ1-1
CASSFSIGREGANEQYF	TGTGCCAGCAGTTTTAGTATAGGTCGGGAGGGGGCAAACGAGCAGTACTTC	.	once	TRBV28	TRBJ2-7
CASSLLAGAQETQYF	TGCGCCAGCAGCTTGCTAGCGGGGGCCCAAGAGACCCAGTACTTC	TRBD2	.	TRBV5-1	TRBJ2-5
CASSSKTASGGYTF	TGCGCCAGCAGCAGCAAGACAGCTTCAGGGGGCTACACCTTC	.	.	TRBV5-1	TRBJ1-2
CASSLGEAGGRETQYF	TGCGCCAGCAGCTTGGGTGAAGCGGGGGGCCGAGAGACCCAGTACTTC	TRBD2	.	TRBV5-1	TRBJ2-5
CASSFWRSDTQYF	TGTGCCAGCAGTTTCTGGAGGTCGGATACGCAGTATTTT	.	.	TRBV12-3/TRBV12-4	TRBJ2-3
CASSIGRARAQYF	TGTGCCAGTAGTATAGGCAGGGCGAGAGCGCAGTATTTT	.	.	TRBV19	TRBJ2-3
CASSESTGGGTGELFF	TGCGCCAGCAGTGAGTCCACAGGGGGGGGCACCGGGGAGCTGTTTTTT	.	.	TRBV10-1	TRBJ2-2
CASSSTGLLAKNIQYF	TGTGCCAGCAGCTCTACCGGACTCTTAGCCAAAAACATTCAGTACTTC	.	.	TRBV7-8	TRBJ2-4
CASSKVARVDEKLFF	TGTGCCAGCAGCAAAGTTGCCAGGGTGGATGAAAAACTGTTTTTT	.	.	TRBV21-1	TRBJ1-4
CASSRGTIRETEAFF	TGTGCCAGCAGCAGGGGGACCATCAGGGAGACTGAAGCTTTCTTT	.	.	TRBV5-8	TRBJ1-1
CASSLAGTGLGGYTF	TGCGCCAGCAGCTTGGCCGGGACAGGGCTAGGTGGCTACACCTTC	TRBD1	once	TRBV5-1	TRBJ1-2
CASSPGTATYEQYF	TGTGCCAGCAGTCCCGGGACTGCAACCTACGAGCAGTACTTC	.	.	TRBV7-9	TRBJ2-7
CASSLAGPNEAFF	TGTGCCAGCAGCTTAGCGGGCCCTAATGAAGCTTTCTTT	.	.	TRBV7-9	TRBJ1-1
CASSRDRASEQYF	TGTGCCAGCAGTAGGGACAGGGCGAGCGAGCAGTACTTC	TRBD1	few	TRBV12-3/TRBV12-4	TRBJ2-7
CASSDTGSRTEAFF	TGTGCCAGCAGTGATACAGGAAGCCGCACTGAAGCTTTCTTT	.	.	TRBV6-1	TRBJ1-1
CASSQGGQGLSNTGELFF	TGTGCCAGCAGCCAGGGGGGACAGGGGCTCTCGAACACCGGGGAGCTGTTTTTT	TRBD1	.	TRBV4-2	TRBJ2-2
CASSDGGQFFGNTIYF	TGCGCCAGCAGCGATGGGGGACAGTTCTTTGGAAACACCATATATTTT	TRBD1	.	TRBV5-1	TRBJ1-3
CASSKLNTEAFF	TGTGCCAGCAGCAAACTAAACACTGAAGCTTTCTTT	.	.	TRBV6-5	TRBJ1-1
CASSQVLDREFEAFF	TGCGCCAGCAGCCAAGTCCTGGACAGAGAATTTGAAGCTTTCTTT	.	.	TRBV4-1	TRBJ1-1
CASSPLQGARYNEQFF	TGTGCCAGCAGTCCACTACAGGGGGCGAGGTACAATGAGCAGTTCTTC	TRBD1	.	TRBV25-1	TRBJ2-1
CAISVQQETQYF	TGTGCCATCAGTGTTCAGCAAGAGACCCAGTACTTC	.	.	TRBV10-3	TRBJ2-5
CASSLYQFSGANVLTF	TGTGCCAGCAGTTTATATCAGTTCTCTGGGGCCAACGTCCTGACTTTC	.	.	TRBV27	TRBJ2-6
CASSPRRSSDGTGELFF	TGTGCCAGCAGCCCCAGGAGGTCTAGCGACGGCACCGGGGAGCTGTTTTTT	.	.	TRBV27	TRBJ2-2
CASSARGQNTEAFF	TGTGCCAGCTCTGCCCGGGGACAGAACACTGAAGCTTTCTTT	.	.	TRBV27	TRBJ1-1
CASSFLTGAFSYNEQFF	TGCGCCAGCAGCTTTTTGACAGGGGCCTTCTCCTACAATGAGCAGTTCTTC	TRBD1	few	TRBV5-1	TRBJ2-1
CASSPTRGELFF	TGTGCCAGCAGTCCGACGAGGGGGGAGCTGTTTTTT	.	.	TRBV9	TRBJ2-2
CATQGPLNTGELFF	TGTGCCACCCAGGGTCCTCTCAACACCGGGGAGCTGTTTTTT	.	.	TRBV24-1	TRBJ2-2
CASREVGEKLFF	TGCGCCAGCAGGGAGGTCGGTGAAAAACTGTTTTTT	.	.	TRBV5-1	TRBJ1-4
CASRREGAEKLFF	TGTGCCAGTAGGAGAGAGGGGGCTGAAAAACTGTTTTTT	TRBD1	.	TRBV19	TRBJ1-4
CASSLGRDRGARGYGYTF	TGTGCCAGCAGCTTAGGCCGAGACAGGGGCGCGAGGGGATATGGCTACACCTTC	TRBD1	few	TRBV7-9	TRBJ1-2
CASSVAGGAPYF	.	.	.	TRBV9	TRBJ2-4
CASSAGVTGELFF	TGTGCCAGCAGCGCAGGGGTGACCGGGGAGCTGTTTTTT	.	.	TRBV5-6	TRBJ2-2
CASSPKRWGGYTF	TGCGCCAGCAGCCCGAAGCGGTGGGGTGGCTACACCTTC	.	.	TRBV5-1	TRBJ1-2
CASKLAGASTDTQYF	TGTGCCAGCAAACTAGCGGGGGCTAGCACAGATACGCAGTATTTT	TRBD2	once	TRBV6-4	TRBJ2-3
CASSPRTGVTEAFF	TGTGCCAGTAGTCCCAGGACAGGGGTTACTGAAGCTTTCTTT	TRBD1	.	TRBV19	TRBJ1-1
CAIRQGPNTEAFF	TGTGCCATCAGACAGGGGCCGAACACTGAAGCTTTCTTT	TRBD1	.	TRBV10-3	TRBJ1-1
CASSRGLAADEQFF	TGCGCCAGCAGTAGGGGTCTAGCGGCGGATGAGCAGTTCTTC	TRBD2	.	TRBV5-1	TRBJ2-1
CATGRSYEQYF	TGTGCGACCGGGAGGTCCTACGAGCAGTACTTC	TRBD2	.	TRBV30	TRBJ2-7
CAISEGLAGYEQYF	TGTGCCATCAGTGAAGGCCTAGCGGGGTACGAGCAGTACTTC	TRBD2	.	TRBV10-3	TRBJ2-7
CASSETRGGANTRTDTQYF	TGTGCCAGCAGCGAGACGCGCGGGGGGGCCAATACTCGCACAGATACGCAGTATTTT	TRBD2	.	TRBV7-9	TRBJ2-3
CASSPGRVTSNQPQHF	TGTGCCAGTAGTCCAGGCAGGGTCACTAGCAATCAGCCCCAGCATTTT	.	.	TRBV19	TRBJ1-5
CAWYPGRGPDTQYF	TGTGCCTGGTACCCGGGGAGGGGTCCAGATACGCAGTATTTT	TRBD2	.	TRBV30	TRBJ2-3
CASSITTGIGNTIYF	TGTGCCAGTAGTATAACGACAGGGATTGGAAACACCATATATTTT	TRBD1	.	TRBV19	TRBJ1-3